The rows below give T cell receptor beta chains drawn from one sample of a study of T cells after yellow fever vaccination. TCRdb itself ran the 5' RACE reads through MiXCR, one entry per CDR3 protein. The profile shows 450,000 to 650,000 distinct CDR3 sequences, approximately 13% of them singletons. Sequencing used PBMCs, obtained on the day of the yellow fever booster vaccination. These TCRs come from a man aged 25-45 years who received the YFV17D yellow fever vaccine. CDR3s include the opening cysteine and the closing phenylalanine or tryptophan. D genes are given only for firm matches. The size field is filled for only some rows; it gives once, few, many or a size class.

J gene	D gene	V gene	clone size	CDR3 DNA	CDR3 protein
TRBJ2-7	TRBD1	TRBV27	many	TGTGCCAGCAGTTTCACTAGGACAGGGGCGGACGAGCAGTACTTC	CASSFTRTGADEQYF
TRBJ1-2	.	TRBV3-1	few	TGTGCCAGCAGCCAAGATGGGCGGAGAAACTATGGCTACACCTTC	CASSQDGRRNYGYTF
TRBJ1-2	TRBD1	TRBV5-1	once	TGCGCCAGCAGCCCGACAGGGAACTACTATGGCTACACCTTC	CASSPTGNYYGYTF
TRBJ2-1	.	TRBV7-9	.	TGTGCCAGCAGCTTATACCCAGAGGCGGAATATTACAATGAGCAGTTCTTC	CASSLYPEAEYYNEQFF
TRBJ1-6	.	TRBV20-1	.	TGCAGTGCGCTCAGTAGCTCCTATAATTCACCCCTCCACTTT	CSALSSSYNSPLHF
TRBJ2-1	.	TRBV20-1	.	TGCAGTGCTAGAGATTCGGGCGGCGGGAAGGCTGAGCAGTTCTTC	CSARDSGGGKAEQFF
TRBJ2-7	.	TRBV7-3	.	TGTGCCAGCAGCTTAAATCCAGTAAGCTCCTACGAGCAGTACTTC	CASSLNPVSSYEQYF
TRBJ2-1	TRBD1	TRBV7-9	few	TGTGCCACATTACAGGGGTTCGATGAGCAGTTCTTC	CATLQGFDEQFF
TRBJ2-3	TRBD2	TRBV20-1	.	TGCAGTGCTAGTGTCCGGGGGGGCACAGATACGCAGTATTTT	CSASVRGGTDTQYF
TRBJ2-1	.	TRBV25-1	.	TGTGCCAGCATAGGGGGGTGGACTCCCGAACATGAGCAGTTCTTC	CASIGGWTPEHEQFF
TRBJ1-6	.	TRBV2	few	TGTGCCAGCAGTGTAACAGGGTATAATTCACCCCTCCACTTT	CASSVTGYNSPLHF
TRBJ2-1	.	TRBV21-1	once	TGTGCCAGCACGACAGTAAAGAATGAGCAGTTCTTC	CASTTVKNEQFF
TRBJ1-1	.	TRBV5-4	few	TGTGCCAGCAGCTCCGCAAGGGAGGTGACTGAAGCTTTCTTT	CASSSAREVTEAFF
TRBJ2-7	TRBD1	TRBV6-2/TRBV6-3	few	TGTGCCAGCAGTTACTCGATCCCTGGACAGGGCTCCTACGAGCAGTACTTC	CASSYSIPGQGSYEQYF
TRBJ2-7	.	TRBV29-1	.	TGCAGCGTTAACACGAGGGGCGAGCAGTACTTC	CSVNTRGEQYF
TRBJ2-3	.	TRBV29-1	few	TGCAGCGAGAGGGTTGGCACAGATACGCAGTATTTT	CSERVGTDTQYF
TRBJ2-7	TRBD2	TRBV5-1	.	TGCGCCAGCAGCCGGACGGACGGGACTAGCGGCGGCGAGCAGTACTTC	CASSRTDGTSGGEQYF
TRBJ1-1	TRBD1	TRBV20-1	few	TGCAGTGCTAGTGAGCAGGGGGCAATGAACACTGAAGCTTTCTTT	CSASEQGAMNTEAFF
TRBJ2-5	TRBD2	TRBV6-5	.	TGTGCCAGCAGTTACGGCGGGAGTGACGAGACCCAGTACTTC	CASSYGGSDETQYF
TRBJ1-5	.	TRBV6-5	few	TGTGCCAGCAGAACGACAGATCAGCCCCAGCATTTT	CASRTTDQPQHF
TRBJ2-1	TRBD1	TRBV5-4	.	TGTGCCAGCAGCATCCGACAGGGCAGCTACAATGAGCAGTTCTTC	CASSIRQGSYNEQFF
TRBJ2-5	TRBD2	TRBV6-5	.	TGTGCCACCGCGGGGGGGGAGGGTTGGGAGACCCAGTACTTC	CATAGGEGWETQYF
TRBJ1-1	.	TRBV19	few	TGTGCCAGTAGTCACCCCCTGACAGGGAACACTGAAGCTTTCTTT	CASSHPLTGNTEAFF
TRBJ2-5	TRBD2	TRBV12-3/TRBV12-4	.	TGTGCCAGCAGTTTAGGGAGACTAGCGGAAGAGACCCAGTACTTC	CASSLGRLAEETQYF
TRBJ2-7	.	TRBV28	few	TGTGCCAGCCGAAAATCTGCCCCACTAGTCCGCTACGAGCAGTACTTC	CASRKSAPLVRYEQYF
TRBJ2-1	TRBD1	TRBV7-9	.	TGTGCCAGCATTCGTGACCGGGACAGGGGCAATGAGCAGTTCTTC	CASIRDRDRGNEQFF
TRBJ2-2	.	TRBV5-1	.	TGCGCCAGCAGCGGGGAGTTCGGCACCGGGGAGCTGTTTTTT	CASSGEFGTGELFF
TRBJ2-7	.	TRBV5-4	few	TGTGCCAGCAGCTTGTCAGGGGTGTCGAGCGAGCAGTACTTC	CASSLSGVSSEQYF
TRBJ1-4	TRBD1	TRBV18	.	TGTGCCAGCTCACCCAACCGGGACAGTAATGAAAAACTGTTTTTT	CASSPNRDSNEKLFF
TRBJ2-1	TRBD2	TRBV5-1	few	TGCGCCAGCAGCTTGAGGACTAGCGGGAGGGTTTCCTACAATGAGCAGTTCTTC	CASSLRTSGRVSYNEQFF
TRBJ2-7	.	TRBV20-1	few	TGCAGTGCTAGTCTCCCTCGCGGCCACTCCTACGAGCAGTACTTC	CSASLPRGHSYEQYF
TRBJ2-3	TRBD2	TRBV20-1	.	TGCAGTGCTAGAGTAGCGGGAGCTCGGCTTACAGATACGCAGTATTTT	CSARVAGARLTDTQYF
TRBJ1-1	TRBD1	TRBV20-1	.	TGCAGTGCTAGGCAGAGGACAGGGTTGAACACTGAAGCTTTCTTT	CSARQRTGLNTEAFF
TRBJ2-3	.	TRBV2	many	TGTGCCAGCAGTGTGGGAACCGCAGATACGCAGTATTTT	CASSVGTADTQYF
TRBJ1-2	TRBD1	TRBV6-5	.	TGTGCCAGCAGTTACTTGGACAGGGACTCTGGCTACACCTTC	CASSYLDRDSGYTF
TRBJ2-1	TRBD2	TRBV30	.	TGTGCCTGGAGTGTGGGCCCTAGCGGGCCCCTGGGTGAGCAGTTCTTC	CAWSVGPSGPLGEQFF
TRBJ2-2	.	TRBV12-3/TRBV12-4	.	TGTGCCAGCATCGGTGGGACGCATCCGGGGGAGCTGTTTTTT	CASIGGTHPGELFF
TRBJ1-6	.	TRBV3-1	.	TGTGCCAGCAAGGGAAATTCACCCCTCCACTTT	CASKGNSPLHF
TRBJ1-1	.	TRBV7-9	few	TGTGCCAGCACCCATGGCGGGGCTGTACCTGAAGCTTTCTTT	CASTHGGAVPEAFF
TRBJ2-1	TRBD2	TRBV20-1	few	TGCAGTGCACAGACTAGCGGGAGCAATGAGCAGTTCTTC	CSAQTSGSNEQFF
TRBJ2-7	.	TRBV20-1	few	TGCAGTGCTAGATCGGTTCGGGACCCCTACGAGCAGTACTTC	CSARSVRDPYEQYF
TRBJ1-6	.	TRBV7-2	few	TGTGCCAGCAGCTTAGCGGCAGACTATAATTCACCCCTCCACTTT	CASSLAADYNSPLHF
TRBJ1-3	.	TRBV5-1	few	TGCGCCAGCAGCATCAGCAACTCTGGAAACACCATATATTTT	CASSISNSGNTIYF
TRBJ2-2	TRBD2	TRBV5-1	.	TGCGCCAGCACCTCGACTAGCGGGGCCACCGGGGAGCTGTTTTTT	CASTSTSGATGELFF
TRBJ2-5	.	TRBV4-1	.	TGCGCCAGCAGCCCCGGGACGGTTAAACAAGAGATCCAGTACTTC	CASSPGTVKQEIQYF
TRBJ2-1	.	TRBV7-2	.	TGTGCCAGCAGCCACGGACAATGGGAGCAGTTCTTC	CASSHGQWEQFF
TRBJ2-1	.	TRBV27	few	TGTGCCAGCAGTTTTGTAGGAGGTTCCTACAATGAGCAGTTCTTC	CASSFVGGSYNEQFF
TRBJ2-5	.	TRBV18	.	TGTGCCAGCTCACGGGGACTGGAGGAGACCCAGTACTTC	CASSRGLEETQYF
TRBJ2-1	TRBD2	TRBV11-2	.	TGTGCCAGCAGCACCGGACTAGATGGAGGTGAGCAGTTCTTC	CASSTGLDGGEQFF
TRBJ1-2	.	TRBV29-1	.	TGCAGCGTTGCGTCAGTAGCAGGGGACTATGGCTACACCTTC	CSVASVAGDYGYTF
TRBJ2-7	.	TRBV5-6	.	TGTGCCAGCAGCTCGTGGACTTCCTACGAGCAGTACTTC	CASSSWTSYEQYF
TRBJ2-7	TRBD2	TRBV10-3	few	TGTGCCATCAGTACCCCGGGACTAGCCTTCTACGAGCAGTACTTC	CAISTPGLAFYEQYF
TRBJ1-1	.	TRBV7-2	.	TGTGCCAGCAGCTTAAATGCTGAAGCTTTCTTT	CASSLNAEAFF
TRBJ2-7	.	TRBV2	.	TGTGCCACCGTAAACAGCTACGAGCAGTACTTC	CATVNSYEQYF
TRBJ1-4	.	TRBV5-4	.	TGTGCCAGCAGTACAGGCGGTGGTGGGACTAATGAAAAACTGTTTTTT	CASSTGGGGTNEKLFF
TRBJ2-3	.	TRBV14	few	TGTGCCAGCAGCCAAGCGCAGAGAGCAACGCAGTATTTT	CASSQAQRATQYF
TRBJ2-3	TRBD2	TRBV6-5	few	TGTGCCAGCAGGGGGGGGGGAGAGGGGTCCGCAGATACGCAGTATTTT	CASRGGGEGSADTQYF